Presented here are 4 T cell receptor beta chains from one specimen sequenced in a study of blood T cell repertoires in COVID-19. The protocol was immunoSEQ multiplex PCR, while the TCRdb copy is restricted to in-frame clones and leaves out a portion. The table shows some 500,000 clones, with over 75% occurring only once. The sample taken for sequencing was PBMCs or T cells enriched from blood (not recorded which). The receptor source for this set is a woman in her thirties or forties who had recovered from COVID-19.

This chain connects TRBV30 to TRBJ1-1, with 8 bases matching TRBD1. V was clipped by 3 bases and J by 10 bases; unmatched bases: 10. The CDR3 runs 13 residues. From germline, CDR1 is GTSNPN and CDR2 SVGIG (reference sequence). The CDR3 loop reads CAWSPTGAESAFF. Here the CDR3 DNA reads TGTGCCTGGAGCCCGACAGGGGCGGAATCAGCTTTCTTT.

The genes are TRBV30 and TRBJ1-6; 10 nucleotides agree with TRBD1. Germline-derived CDR1 and CDR2 are GTSNPN and SVGIG (reference sequence). With V trimmed by 1 base and J by 7 bases, 4 bases remained unmatched. The CDR3 runs to 15 residues. CDR3 sequence: CAWSELTGGNSPLHF. The CDR3 DNA is TGTGCCTGGAGTGAGCTGACAGGGGGCAATTCACCCCTCCACTTT.

V and J are TRBV6-5 and TRBJ1-2; D uncertain. V lost 0 bases, J lost 5 bases, and 13 bases lay in between. The CDR3 loop spans 15 amino acids. The germline CDR1 and CDR2 sequences are MNHEY and SVGAGI. CDR3 in DNA: TGTGCCAGCAGTTACTCGAGGTACCCCGCGTATGGCTACACCTTC. It specifies CASSYSRYPAYGYTF.

The chain is built from TRBV6-2 or TRBV6-3 and TRBJ2-1; perhaps TRBD2 as D (6 bases). The germline V gene has CDR1 MNHEY and CDR2 SVGEGT. The CDR3 spans 17 residues. V lost 4 bases and J 8 bases, leaving 24 bases between the germline ends. The CDR3 reads CASSSLNLAQTGDEQFF. Written as DNA, the CDR3 is TGTGCCAGCAGTTCCCTCAACCTAGCGCAAACGGGTGATGAGCAGTTCTTC.